What follows is one TCR beta chain and its context. The method was immunoSEQ multiplex PCR; TCRdb's version includes in-frame clones alone and lacks a portion of them. This repertoire shows some 500,000 clones, about 88% found once; its top ten account for approximately 2.5%. The sample originates from a study of Ad26.COV2.S vaccination and SARS-CoV-2 variants. The treatment is: approximately 18 received Ad26.COV2.S at low or high dose, single or two shots; 5 received placebo; per-sample allocation not given. It was on day 63 after the first vaccine or placebo injection that samples were taken. Trimming removed 0 bases from V and 11 bases from J, with 14 bases in between. Looked up from germline, CDR1 is MNHNY and CDR2 is SVGAGI (reference sequence). The CDR3 consists of 14 residues.

The material sequenced was peripheral blood, taken in a trial of Ad26.COV2.S vaccine versus placebo. The genes are TRBV6-6 and TRBJ1-5, with D possibly TRBD1 on 5 matching bases. The receptor comes from a person between 18 and 60 years old who received the Ad26.COV2.S COVID-19 vaccine or a placebo. CDR3 protein: CASSYSTPGPAQHF. Here the CDR3 DNA reads TGTGCCAGCAGTTACTCGACTCCAGGGCCGGCCCAGCATTTT.